This T cell receptor beta chain is from a study of blood T cell repertoires in COVID-19. The overall study: The study drew acute and convalescent COVID-19 samples from the United States, Italy and Spain. Sources were T cells, B-cell-depleted T cells, or PBMCs; the material itself was cDNA or gDNA.

The CDR3 covers 17 residues. The V end was cut by 6 bases, the J end by 1 base, with 21 bases between. CDR1 is SNHLY and CDR2 is FYNNEI in the germline V gene. In Seattle, patients joined the study during active infection and were tracked longitudinally. Authors' processing steps: Amplification of reference gene primers was used by the study to estimate nucleated cell counts. Only in-frame clones appear in the TCRdb table, and some are missing; sequencing was by immunoSEQ multiplex PCR. The DNA was the basis for D and trimming; V, J and clone size are from that table. The data contain fewer than 90,000 clones, approximately 80% of them seen just once; the ten biggest clones take up more than 6%.

This sequence originates from a man between 65 and 80 years old with COVID-19, enrolled during active disease. Sequencing was performed on peripheral blood. This chain links TRBV2 with TRBJ2-5, with TRBD1 as a possible D gene (6 bases). CDR3 sequence reads: CASRGIRTDRGQETQYF. The CDR3 DNA reads TGTGCCAGCAGGGGTATTCGGACAGATAGGGGCCAAGAGACCCAGTACTTC.